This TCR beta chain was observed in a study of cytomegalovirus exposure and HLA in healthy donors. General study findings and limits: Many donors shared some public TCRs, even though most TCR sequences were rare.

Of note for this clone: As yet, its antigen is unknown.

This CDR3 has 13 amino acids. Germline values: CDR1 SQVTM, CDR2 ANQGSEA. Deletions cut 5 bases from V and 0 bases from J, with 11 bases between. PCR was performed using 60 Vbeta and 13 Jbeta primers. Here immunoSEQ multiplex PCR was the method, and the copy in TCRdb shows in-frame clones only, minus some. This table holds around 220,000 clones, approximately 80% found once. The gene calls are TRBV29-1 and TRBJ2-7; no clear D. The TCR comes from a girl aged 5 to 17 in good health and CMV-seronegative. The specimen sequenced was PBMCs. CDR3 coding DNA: TGCAGCGTTTTGACGGGTATCTCCTACGAGCAGTACTTC. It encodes CSVLTGISYEQYF.